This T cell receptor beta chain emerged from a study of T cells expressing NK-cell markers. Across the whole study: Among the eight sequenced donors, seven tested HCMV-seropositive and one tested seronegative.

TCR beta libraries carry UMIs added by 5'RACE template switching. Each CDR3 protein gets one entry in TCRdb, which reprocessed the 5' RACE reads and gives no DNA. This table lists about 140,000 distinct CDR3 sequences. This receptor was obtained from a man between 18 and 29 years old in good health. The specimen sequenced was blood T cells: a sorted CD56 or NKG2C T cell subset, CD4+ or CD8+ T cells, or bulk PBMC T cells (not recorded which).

The CDR3 spells CASSVPTSGTTDTQYF. The V call is TRBV2, the J call TRBJ2-3; as DNA is missing, the TRBD2 call by TCRdb cannot be tested. Germline assignment: CDR1 SNHLY and CDR2 FYNNEI. The CDR3 has 16 residues.